The rows below give T cell receptor beta chains drawn from one sample of a study of CD8+ T cells in alopecia areata. Generated by immunoSEQ multiplex PCR, the TCRdb table keeps only in-frame clones and is missing some. The repertoire holds over 70,000 clones, with approximately 70% as singletons. The input for sequencing was CD8+ T cells sorted from blood, taken at week 24, from a patient treated with tofacitinib. The receptors stem from a human donor with alopecia areata. The CDR3 runs from the conserved cysteine through the conserved F or W. Each record gives: V gene, J gene, D gene, clone size, CDR3 DNA, CDR3 protein. A D gene is named only where the DNA matches it firmly. Size tells how often a clone was seen (once, few, many) or the class of an expanded clone, and some rows leave it out.

TRBV5-6,TRBJ1-1,NA,NA,TGTGCCAGCAGCTTTGGGAGGTCCACTGAAGCTTTCTTT,CASSFGRSTEAFF
TRBV15,TRBJ2-1,NA,NA,TGTGCCACCAGCATTGGCCTCTCAGGGGATGAGCAGTTCTTC,CATSIGLSGDEQFF
TRBV4-3,TRBJ2-3,NA,NA,TGCGCCAGCAGTCCGGGGGACCTCACAGATACGCAGTATTTT,CASSPGDLTDTQYF
TRBV27,TRBJ2-3,NA,NA,TGTGCCAGCAGTACCCTAGCCTATCTGACAGATACGCAGTATTTT,CASSTLAYLTDTQYF
TRBV7-3,TRBJ2-6,NA,NA,TGTGCCAGCAGCTCCCAGACAGGGGCCAACGTCCTGACTTTC,CASSSQTGANVLTF
TRBV4-1,TRBJ2-7,TRBD2,NA,TGCGCCAGCAGCCTTGGGACTAGCGGGAGCTCCTACGAGCAGTACTTC,CASSLGTSGSSYEQYF
TRBV29-1,TRBJ2-7,NA,NA,TGCAGCGTTGTCAGCAGGGGCTACGAGCAGTACTTC,CSVVSRGYEQYF
TRBV4-3,TRBJ2-7,NA,NA,TGCGCCAGCAGCCAGACCCCGGGACTCTACGAGCAGTACTTC,CASSQTPGLYEQYF
TRBV4-1,TRBJ1-5,NA,NA,TGCGCCAGCAGCCAAGACAGCTATAGCAATCAGCCCCAGCATTTT,CASSQDSYSNQPQHF
TRBV7-9,TRBJ2-4,NA,few,TGTGCCAGCAGCCTCGACGGACCCTCCAAAAACATTCAGTACTTC,CASSLDGPSKNIQYF
TRBV28,TRBJ2-7,NA,NA,TGTGCCAGCAGTTCCCGTGACGGCTACTACGAGCAGTACTTC,CASSSRDGYYEQYF
TRBV5-1,TRBJ2-5,NA,NA,TGCGCCAGCAGCTTCGAGGCAGGGCGAGAGACCCAGTACTTC,CASSFEAGRETQYF
TRBV10-3,TRBJ1-4,TRBD1,few,TGTGCCATCAGCCAAGACAGGGGGGTTCCTAATGAAAAACTGTTTTTT,CAISQDRGVPNEKLFF
TRBV19,TRBJ2-1,NA,few,TGTGCCAGTAGTATATACGGGGGCCGGACGGGTGAGCAGTTCTTC,CASSIYGGRTGEQFF
TRBV10-2,TRBJ2-7,TRBD2,few,TGCGCCAGCAGCGGGAGGGCGTACGAGCAGTACTTC,CASSGRAYEQYF
TRBV29-1,TRBJ2-7,NA,few,TGCAGCGTTGTATCGGGGGACTCCTACGAGCAGTACTTC,CSVVSGDSYEQYF
TRBV11-1,TRBJ2-7,NA,NA,TGTGCCAGCAGTTCTCCGGGACTGTCATACGAGCAGTACTTC,CASSSPGLSYEQYF
TRBV2,TRBJ1-1,TRBD1,NA,TGTGCCAGCAACCCTCCAGGGGGCGAGTTGAACACTGAAGCTTTCTTT,CASNPPGGELNTEAFF
TRBV9,TRBJ2-1,TRBD2,NA,TGTGCCAGCAGCGGGAGTGGGACTAGCGGCTACAATGAGCAGTTCTTC,CASSGSGTSGYNEQFF
TRBV25-1,TRBJ2-5,TRBD1,few,TGTGCCAGCAGTGAATTTATCCAGGGGGATGGAGAGACCCAGTACTTC,CASSEFIQGDGETQYF
TRBV29-1,TRBJ2-7,NA,NA,TGCAGCGTTGAGGTTTCCGGTTCCTACGAGCAGTACTTC,CSVEVSGSYEQYF
TRBV9,TRBJ2-1,TRBD2,NA,TGTGCCAGCAGCGTAGGGACTAGCGGGATCAATGAGCAGTTCTTC,CASSVGTSGINEQFF
TRBV14,TRBJ1-1,NA,NA,TGTGCCAGCAGCCAACTGACAGCTGAAGCTTTCTTT,CASSQLTAEAFF
TRBV27,TRBJ2-4,NA,NA,TGTGCCAGCGGGGCGGGGGCCTCAGCCAAAAACATTCAGTACTTC,CASGAGASAKNIQYF
TRBV27,TRBJ2-5,TRBD2,NA,TGTGCCAGCAGTCTAACTAGCGGCACCCCCCGGTACTTC,CASSLTSGTPRYF
TRBV28,TRBJ2-7,NA,few,TGTGCCAGCAGCCAGATCTACGAGCAGTACTTC,CASSQIYEQYF
TRBV7-2,TRBJ2-7,NA,NA,TGTGCCAGCAGCCACGGGAGTTACCACGAGCAGTACTTC,CASSHGSYHEQYF
TRBV5-6,TRBJ2-3,NA,many,TGTGCCAGCAGTCCGGTGGGCGACGCAGATACGCAGTATTTT,CASSPVGDADTQYF
TRBV7-9,TRBJ2-1,NA,few,TGTGCCAGCAGCCCCCGGACTGGATACAATGAGCAGTTCTTC,CASSPRTGYNEQFF
TRBV13,TRBJ2-5,TRBD1,few,TGTGCCAGCAGCTCGGGACAGCAAGAGACCCAGTACTTC,CASSSGQQETQYF
TRBV27,TRBJ1-1,TRBD1,NA,TGTGCCAGCAGTCCAGACCGGACAGGGGATGGGGCTTTCTTT,CASSPDRTGDGAFF
TRBV5-1,TRBJ2-1,TRBD2,NA,TGCGCCAGCAGCCTAGGGACTAGCGGGAGGATCAGTGAGCAGTTCTTC,CASSLGTSGRISEQFF
TRBV5-8,TRBJ2-7,TRBD1,NA,TGTGCCAGCAGCTCCGGGACAGGGCTTGACGAGCAGTACTTC,CASSSGTGLDEQYF
TRBV29-1,TRBJ2-7,NA,once,TGCAGCGTTGCAGAGGGGGACGGCGAGCAGTACTTC,CSVAEGDGEQYF
TRBV7-6,TRBJ2-5,NA,once,TGTGCCAGCAGAACCACAGGGGAGGACCGAGAGACCCAGTACTTC,CASRTTGEDRETQYF
TRBV6-5,TRBJ2-5,TRBD1,NA,TGTGCCAGCAGTTACCGGGACAGCGATCCCCAAGAGACCCAGTACTTC,CASSYRDSDPQETQYF
TRBV7-3,TRBJ2-2,NA,NA,TGTGCCAGCAGCCTCGAGTTCACCGGGGAGCTGTTTTTT,CASSLEFTGELFF
TRBV7-3,TRBJ1-1,NA,few,TGTGCCAGCAGCTTATACAGTAACACTGAAGCTTTCTTT,CASSLYSNTEAFF
TRBV4-1,TRBJ2-1,TRBD2,few,TGCGCCAGCAGCCAAGATAGCGGGAATGGTAATGAGCAGTTCTTC,CASSQDSGNGNEQFF
TRBV14,TRBJ2-7,NA,NA,TGTGCCAGCAGCCAAGAACAGCGGTACGAGCAGTACTTC,CASSQEQRYEQYF
TRBV4-1,TRBJ2-7,NA,NA,TGCGCCAGCAGGACAGGGACTGGCGAGCAGTACTTC,CASRTGTGEQYF
TRBV15,TRBJ2-3,NA,NA,TGTGCCACCAGGAATCTCGGTCCACCCGGCGGCACAGATACGCAGTATTTT,CATRNLGPPGGTDTQYF
TRBV9,TRBJ2-7,NA,NA,TGTGCCAGCAGCGTAGACGGGGATACCTACGAGCAGTACTTC,CASSVDGDTYEQYF
TRBV30,TRBJ2-3,NA,NA,TGTGCCTGGAGTGTGAAGACGGTAGCGACAGATACGCAGTATTTT,CAWSVKTVATDTQYF
TRBV5-6,TRBJ1-5,NA,once,TGTGCCAGCAGCTTGGGAGATCGGAATCAGCCCCAGCATTTT,CASSLGDRNQPQHF
TRBV27,TRBJ2-7,NA,few,TGTGCCAGCAGTTTCGGGACGGGACTCGTCGAGCAGTACTTC,CASSFGTGLVEQYF
TRBV18,TRBJ1-1,NA,NA,TGTGCCAGCTCACTTAGTCCCGACAGGTTCGGTGACACTGAAGCTTTCTTT,CASSLSPDRFGDTEAFF
TRBV7-9,TRBJ2-3,NA,few,TGTGCCAGCAGCTTAGGAACCCAGGGAACAGATACGCAGTATTTT,CASSLGTQGTDTQYF
TRBV7-7,TRBJ2-1,TRBD2,NA,TGTGCCAGCAGTTCGCTAGCGGACCACAATGAGCAGTTCTTC,CASSSLADHNEQFF
TRBV4-1,TRBJ2-3,TRBD2,NA,TGCGCCAGCAGCCAAGCGGGAGGGGAAGCAGATACGCAGTATTTT,CASSQAGGEADTQYF
TRBV7-2,TRBJ2-7,TRBD2,NA,TGTGCCAGCAGCCAGGCGGGGGGGAAGCCCTACGAGCAGTACTTC,CASSQAGGKPYEQYF
TRBV19,TRBJ1-5,NA,few,TGTGCCAGTAGTATGGACAGCCTTGGGAATCAGCCCCAGCATTTT,CASSMDSLGNQPQHF
TRBV10-3,TRBJ2-1,NA,few,TGTGCCAGCACTCCCAACCCCTCCGGCTCCTACAATGAGCAGTTCTTC,CASTPNPSGSYNEQFF
TRBV5-6,TRBJ2-1,NA,NA,TGTGCCAGCAGCCCGGGACGGAACAATGAGCAGTTCTTC,CASSPGRNNEQFF
TRBV7-9,TRBJ1-4,NA,few,TGTGCCAGCAGCTCTCCTACCACAGTTGCAACTAATGAAAAACTGTTTTTT,CASSSPTTVATNEKLFF